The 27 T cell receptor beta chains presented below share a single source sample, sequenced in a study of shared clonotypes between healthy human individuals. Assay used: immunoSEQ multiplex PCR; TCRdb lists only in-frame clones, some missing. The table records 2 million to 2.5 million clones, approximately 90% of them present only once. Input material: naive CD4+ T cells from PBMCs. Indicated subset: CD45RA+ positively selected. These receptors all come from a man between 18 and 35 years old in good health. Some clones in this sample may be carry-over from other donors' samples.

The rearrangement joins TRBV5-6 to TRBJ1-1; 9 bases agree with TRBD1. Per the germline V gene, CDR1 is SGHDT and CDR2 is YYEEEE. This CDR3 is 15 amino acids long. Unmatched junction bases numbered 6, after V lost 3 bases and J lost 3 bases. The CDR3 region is CASSSPGQGHTEAFF. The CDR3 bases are TGTGCCAGCAGCTCCCCTGGACAGGGGCACACTGAAGCTTTCTTT.

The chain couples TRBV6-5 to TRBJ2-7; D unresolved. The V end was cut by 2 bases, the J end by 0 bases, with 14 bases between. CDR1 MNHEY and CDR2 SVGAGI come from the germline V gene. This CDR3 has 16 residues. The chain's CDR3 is CASSYRRRLDSYEQYF. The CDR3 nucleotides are TGTGCCAGCAGTTACCGGCGAAGGCTGGACTCCTACGAGCAGTACTTC.

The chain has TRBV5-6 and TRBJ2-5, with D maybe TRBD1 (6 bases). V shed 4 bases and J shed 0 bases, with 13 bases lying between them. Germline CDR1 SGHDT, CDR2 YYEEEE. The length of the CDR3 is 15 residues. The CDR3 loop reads CASSLRGWYQETQYF. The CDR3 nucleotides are TGTGCCAGCAGCCTAAGGGGGTGGTACCAAGAGACCCAGTACTTC.

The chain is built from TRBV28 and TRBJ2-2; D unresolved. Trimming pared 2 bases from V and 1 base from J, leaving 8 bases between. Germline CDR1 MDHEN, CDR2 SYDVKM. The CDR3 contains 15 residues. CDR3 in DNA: TGTGCCAGCAGTTTACCGGTCGTGAACACCGGGGAGCTGTTTTTT. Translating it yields CASSLPVVNTGELFF.

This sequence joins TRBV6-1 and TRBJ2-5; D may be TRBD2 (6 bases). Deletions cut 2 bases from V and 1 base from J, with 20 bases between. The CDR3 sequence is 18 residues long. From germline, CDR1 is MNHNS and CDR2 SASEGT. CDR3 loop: CASSETGGVWQSQETQYF. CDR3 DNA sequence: TGTGCCAGCAGTGAAACAGGAGGGGTGTGGCAGTCCCAAGAGACCCAGTACTTC.

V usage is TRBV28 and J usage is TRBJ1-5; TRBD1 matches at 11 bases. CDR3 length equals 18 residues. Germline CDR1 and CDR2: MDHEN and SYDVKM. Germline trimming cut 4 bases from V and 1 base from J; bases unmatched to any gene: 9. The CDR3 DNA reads TGTGCCAGCAGTTACCTGGACAGGGGGCGGGAGAGCAATCAGCCCCAGCATTTT. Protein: CASSYLDRGRESNQPQHF.

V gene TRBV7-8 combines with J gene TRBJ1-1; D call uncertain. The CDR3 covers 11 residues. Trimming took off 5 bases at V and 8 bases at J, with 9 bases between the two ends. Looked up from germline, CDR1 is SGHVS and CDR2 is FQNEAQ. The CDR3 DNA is TGTGCCAGCAGCCCAGGAATGGAAGCTTTCTTT. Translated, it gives CASSPGMEAFF.

CDR3 loop: CASRFTGTGYGYTF. The CDR3 coding sequence is TGTGCCAGCAGATTTACCGGGACAGGGTATGGCTACACCTTC. V usage is TRBV6-6 and J usage is TRBJ1-2; TRBD1 agrees at 9 bases. CDR1 is MNHNY and CDR2 is SVGAGI in the germline V gene (reference sequence). J lost 5 bases, V lost 6 bases, and 7 bases had no gene match. The CDR3 is 14 amino acids.

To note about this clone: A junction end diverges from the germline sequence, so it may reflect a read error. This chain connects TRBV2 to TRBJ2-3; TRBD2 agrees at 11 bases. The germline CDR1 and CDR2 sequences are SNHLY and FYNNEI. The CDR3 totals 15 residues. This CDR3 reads CASTELAGVADTQYF. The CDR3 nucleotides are TGTGCCAGCACTGAACTAGCGGGAGTAGCAGATACGCAGTATTTT. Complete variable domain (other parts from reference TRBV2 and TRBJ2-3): EPEVTQTPSHQVTQMGQEVILRCVPISNHLYFYWYRQILGQKVEFLVSFYNNEISEKSEIFDDQFSVERPDGSNFTLKIRSTKLEDSAMYFCASTELAGVADTQYFGPGTRLTVL.

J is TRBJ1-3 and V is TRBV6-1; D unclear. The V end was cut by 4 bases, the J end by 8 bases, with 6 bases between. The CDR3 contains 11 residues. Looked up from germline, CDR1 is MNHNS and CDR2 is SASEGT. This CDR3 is CASSVTYTIYF. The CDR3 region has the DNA TGTGCCAGCAGTGTTACGTACACCATATATTTT.

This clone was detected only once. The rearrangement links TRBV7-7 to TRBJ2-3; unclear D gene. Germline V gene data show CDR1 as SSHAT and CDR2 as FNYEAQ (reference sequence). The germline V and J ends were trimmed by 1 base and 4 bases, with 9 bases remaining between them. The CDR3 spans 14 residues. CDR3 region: CASSLGTRSDTQYF. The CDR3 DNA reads TGTGCCAGCAGCTTAGGGACCAGGTCAGATACGCAGTATTTT. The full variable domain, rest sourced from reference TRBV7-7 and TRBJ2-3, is GAGVSQSPRYKVTKRGQDVTLRCDPISSHATLYWYQQALGQGPEFLTYFNYEAQPDKSGLPSDRFSAERPEGSISTLTIQRTEQRDSAMYRCASSLGTRSDTQYFGPGTRLTVL.

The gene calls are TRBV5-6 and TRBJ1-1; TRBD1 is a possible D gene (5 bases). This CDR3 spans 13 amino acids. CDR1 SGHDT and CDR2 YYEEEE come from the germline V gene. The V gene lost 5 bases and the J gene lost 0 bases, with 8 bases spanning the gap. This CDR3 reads CASRGEMNTEAFF. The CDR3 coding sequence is TGTGCCAGCAGAGGGGAGATGAACACTGAAGCTTTCTTT.

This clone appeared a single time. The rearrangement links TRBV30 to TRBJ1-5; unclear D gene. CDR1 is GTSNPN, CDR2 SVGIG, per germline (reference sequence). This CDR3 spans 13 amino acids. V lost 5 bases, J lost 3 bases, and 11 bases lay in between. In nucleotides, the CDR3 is TGTGCCTGGGCCGATAGTCCCAATCAGCCCCAGCATTTT. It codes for CAWADSPNQPQHF.

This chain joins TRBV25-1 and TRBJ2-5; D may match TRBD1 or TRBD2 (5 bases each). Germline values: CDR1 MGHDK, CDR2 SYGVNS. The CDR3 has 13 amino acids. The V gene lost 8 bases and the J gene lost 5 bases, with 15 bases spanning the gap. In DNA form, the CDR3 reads TGTGCCAGCCTTAGAGGGTGGGGGGAGACCCAGTACTTC. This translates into CASLRGWGETQYF. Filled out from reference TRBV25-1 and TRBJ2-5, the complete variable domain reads EADIYQTPRYLVIGTGKKITLECSQTMGHDKMYWYQQDPGMELHLIHYSYGVNSTEKGDLSSESTVSRIRTEHFPLTLESARPSHTSQYLCASLRGWGETQYFGPGTRLLVL.

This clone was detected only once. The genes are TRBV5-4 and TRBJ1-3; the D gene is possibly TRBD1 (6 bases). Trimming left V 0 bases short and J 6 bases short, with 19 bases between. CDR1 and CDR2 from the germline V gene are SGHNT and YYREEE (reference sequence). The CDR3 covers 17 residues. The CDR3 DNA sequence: TGTGCCAGCAGCTTGGGGGACAAAGCTATGAAACTAAACACCATATATTTT. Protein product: CASSLGDKAMKLNTIYF.

The CDR3 DNA reads as TGTGCCAGCAGTTACGGGTGGGACAGGGGTCGGGGTGAGCAGTTCTTC. Translating it yields CASSYGWDRGRGEQFF. This sequence joins TRBV6-5 and TRBJ2-1; 10 nucleotides match TRBD1. Trimming at V came to 2 bases and at J to 9 bases, leaving 10 bases not matched to a gene. Germline lookup yields CDR1 MNHEY and CDR2 SVGAGI. The CDR3 sequence is 16 residues long.

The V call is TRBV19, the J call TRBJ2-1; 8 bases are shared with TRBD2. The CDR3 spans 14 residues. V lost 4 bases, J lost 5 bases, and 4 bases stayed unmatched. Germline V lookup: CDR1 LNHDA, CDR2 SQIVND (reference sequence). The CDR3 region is CASSSTGGHNEQFF. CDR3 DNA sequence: TGTGCCAGTAGTAGCACGGGAGGGCACAATGAGCAGTTCTTC.

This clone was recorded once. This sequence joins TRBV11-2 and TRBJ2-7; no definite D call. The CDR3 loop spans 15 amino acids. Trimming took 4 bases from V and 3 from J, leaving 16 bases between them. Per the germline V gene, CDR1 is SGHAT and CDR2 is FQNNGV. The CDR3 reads CASSSGLRPHYEQYF. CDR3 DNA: TGTGCCAGCAGCTCCGGCCTGAGGCCCCACTACGAGCAGTACTTC.

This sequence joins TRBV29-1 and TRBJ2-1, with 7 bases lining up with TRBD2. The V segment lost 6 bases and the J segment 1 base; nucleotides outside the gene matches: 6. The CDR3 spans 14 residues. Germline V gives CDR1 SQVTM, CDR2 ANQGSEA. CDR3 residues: CSVGGSLSYNEQFF. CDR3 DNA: TGCAGCGTGGGCGGGAGTTTATCCTACAATGAGCAGTTCTTC.

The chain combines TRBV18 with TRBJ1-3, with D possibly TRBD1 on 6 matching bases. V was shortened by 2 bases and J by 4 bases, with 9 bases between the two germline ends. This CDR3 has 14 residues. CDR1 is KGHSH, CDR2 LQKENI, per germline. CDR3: CASSPGGNGNTIYF. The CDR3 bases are TGTGCCAGCTCACCAGGGGGCAACGGAAACACCATATATTTT.

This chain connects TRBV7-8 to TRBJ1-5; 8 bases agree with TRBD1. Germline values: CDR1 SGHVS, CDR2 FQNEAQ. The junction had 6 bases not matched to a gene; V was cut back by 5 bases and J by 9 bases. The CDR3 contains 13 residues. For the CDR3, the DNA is TGTGCCAGCAGCGTCGACAGGGGACGGCCCCAGCATTTT. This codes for CASSVDRGRPQHF.

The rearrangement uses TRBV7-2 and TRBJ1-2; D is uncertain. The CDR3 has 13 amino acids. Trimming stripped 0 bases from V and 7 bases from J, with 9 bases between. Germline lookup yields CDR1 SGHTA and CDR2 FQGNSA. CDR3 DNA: TGTGCCAGCAGCTTAGCGTGGCAGGTTGGCTACACCTTC. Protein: CASSLAWQVGYTF.

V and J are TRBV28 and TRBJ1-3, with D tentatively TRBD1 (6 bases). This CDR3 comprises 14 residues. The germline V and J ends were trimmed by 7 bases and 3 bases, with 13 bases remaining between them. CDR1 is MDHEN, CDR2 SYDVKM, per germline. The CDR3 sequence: CASISGGGGNTIYF. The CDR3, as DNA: TGTGCCAGCATTTCCGGGGGCGGTGGAAACACCATATATTTT.

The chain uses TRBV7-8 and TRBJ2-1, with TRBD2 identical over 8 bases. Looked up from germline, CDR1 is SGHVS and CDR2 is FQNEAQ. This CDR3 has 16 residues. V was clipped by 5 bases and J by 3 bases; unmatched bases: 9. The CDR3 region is CASSSQLAVRYNEQFF. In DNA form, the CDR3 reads TGTGCCAGCAGCAGCCAACTAGCGGTCCGCTACAATGAGCAGTTCTTC.

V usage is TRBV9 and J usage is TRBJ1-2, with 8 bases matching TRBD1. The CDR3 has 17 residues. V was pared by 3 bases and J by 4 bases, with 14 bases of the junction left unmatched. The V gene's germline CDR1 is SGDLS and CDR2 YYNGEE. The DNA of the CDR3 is TGTGCCAGCAGCGCACCGACCGACAGGGGAGAGAGCTATGGCTACACCTTC. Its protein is CASSAPTDRGESYGYTF. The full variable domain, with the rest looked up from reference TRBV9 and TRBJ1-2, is DSGVTQTPKHLITATGQRVTLRCSPRSGDLSVYWYQQSLDQGLQFLIQYYNGEERAKGNILERFSAQQFPDLHSELNLSSLELGDSALYFCASSAPTDRGESYGYTFGSGTRLTVV.

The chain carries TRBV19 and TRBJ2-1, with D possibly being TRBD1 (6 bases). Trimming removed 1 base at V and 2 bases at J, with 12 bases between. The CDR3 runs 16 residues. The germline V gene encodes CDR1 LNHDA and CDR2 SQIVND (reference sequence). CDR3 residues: CASSIGRQVTYNEQFF. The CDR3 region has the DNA TGTGCCAGTAGTATAGGTAGACAGGTAACCTACAATGAGCAGTTCTTC.

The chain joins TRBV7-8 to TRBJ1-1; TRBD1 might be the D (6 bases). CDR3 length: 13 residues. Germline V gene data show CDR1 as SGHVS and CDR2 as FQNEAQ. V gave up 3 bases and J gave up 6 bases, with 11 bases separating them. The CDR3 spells CASSFGGAAEAFF. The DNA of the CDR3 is TGTGCCAGCAGCTTTGGGGGGGCCGCTGAAGCTTTCTTT.